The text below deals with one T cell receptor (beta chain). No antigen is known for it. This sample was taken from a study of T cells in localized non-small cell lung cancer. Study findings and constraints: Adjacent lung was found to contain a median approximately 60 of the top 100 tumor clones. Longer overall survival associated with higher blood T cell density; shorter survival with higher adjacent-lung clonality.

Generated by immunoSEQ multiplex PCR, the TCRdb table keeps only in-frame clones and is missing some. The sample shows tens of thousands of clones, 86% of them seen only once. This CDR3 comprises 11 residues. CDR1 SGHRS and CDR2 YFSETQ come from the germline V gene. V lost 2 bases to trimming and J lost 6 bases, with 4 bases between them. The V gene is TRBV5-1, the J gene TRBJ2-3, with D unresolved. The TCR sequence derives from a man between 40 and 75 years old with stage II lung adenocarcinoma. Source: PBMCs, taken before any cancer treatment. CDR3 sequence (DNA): TGCGCCAGCAGCTTTATGGATACGCAGTATTTT. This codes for CASSFMDTQYF.